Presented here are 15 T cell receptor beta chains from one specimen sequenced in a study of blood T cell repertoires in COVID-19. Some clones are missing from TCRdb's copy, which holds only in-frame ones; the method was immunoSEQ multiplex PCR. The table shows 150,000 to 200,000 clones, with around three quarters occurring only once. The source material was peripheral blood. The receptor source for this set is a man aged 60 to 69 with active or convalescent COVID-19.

The CDR3 coding sequence is TGCAGCGTTGGACAGTGGGATCAGCCCCAGCATTTT. Protein: CSVGQWDQPQHF. The V and J genes are TRBV29-1 and TRBJ1-5, with TRBD1 as a possible D gene (5 bases). Germline assignment: CDR1 SQVTM and CDR2 ANQGSEA. The CDR3 is 12 residues long. V dropped 4 bases and J dropped 5 bases, with 9 bases sitting between them.

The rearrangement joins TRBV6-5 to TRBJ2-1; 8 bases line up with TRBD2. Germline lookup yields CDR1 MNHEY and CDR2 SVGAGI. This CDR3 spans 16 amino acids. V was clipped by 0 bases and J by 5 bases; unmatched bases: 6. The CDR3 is CASSYSLTSVDNEQFF. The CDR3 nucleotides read TGTGCCAGCAGTTACTCCTTGACTAGCGTTGACAATGAGCAGTTCTTC.

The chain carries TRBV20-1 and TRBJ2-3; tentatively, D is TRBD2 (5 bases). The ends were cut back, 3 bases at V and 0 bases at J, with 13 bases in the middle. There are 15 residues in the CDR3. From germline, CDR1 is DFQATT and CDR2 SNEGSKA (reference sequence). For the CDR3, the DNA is TGCAGTGCTAGTGCCTTAGCGTTAAGCACAGATACGCAGTATTTT. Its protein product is CSASALALSTDTQYF.

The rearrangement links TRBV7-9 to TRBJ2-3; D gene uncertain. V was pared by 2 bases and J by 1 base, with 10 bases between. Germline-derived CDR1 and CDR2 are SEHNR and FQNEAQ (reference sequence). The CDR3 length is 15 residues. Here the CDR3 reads CASSLRRPRTDTQYF. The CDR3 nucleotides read TGTGCCAGCAGCTTACGGCGGCCGCGCACAGATACGCAGTATTTT.

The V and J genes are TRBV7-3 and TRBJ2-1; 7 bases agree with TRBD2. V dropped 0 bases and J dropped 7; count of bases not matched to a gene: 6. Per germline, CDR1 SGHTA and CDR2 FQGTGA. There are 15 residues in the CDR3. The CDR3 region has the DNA TGTGCCAGCAGCTTAACAAGGCGGGAGAGGAATGAGCAGTTCTTC. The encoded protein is CASSLTRRERNEQFF.

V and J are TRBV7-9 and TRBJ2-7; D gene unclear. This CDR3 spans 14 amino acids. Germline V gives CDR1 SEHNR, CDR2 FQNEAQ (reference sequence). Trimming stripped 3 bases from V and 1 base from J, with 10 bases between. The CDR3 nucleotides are TGTGCCAGCAGCTTTAGCACTGGGTCCTACGAGCAGTACTTC. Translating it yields CASSFSTGSYEQYF.

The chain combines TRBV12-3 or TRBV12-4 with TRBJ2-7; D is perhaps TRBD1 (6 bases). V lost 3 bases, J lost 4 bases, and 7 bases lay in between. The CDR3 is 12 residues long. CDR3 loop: CASSLDRYEQYF. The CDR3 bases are TGTGCCAGCAGTTTGGACAGATACGAGCAGTACTTC.

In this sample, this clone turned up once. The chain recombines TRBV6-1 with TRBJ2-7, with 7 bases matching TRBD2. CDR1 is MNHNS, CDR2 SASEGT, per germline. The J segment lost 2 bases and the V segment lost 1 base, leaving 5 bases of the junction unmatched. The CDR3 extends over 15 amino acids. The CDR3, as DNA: TGTGCCAGCAGTGAAGGGGCTAGCGGACCCTACGAGCAGTACTTC. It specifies CASSEGASGPYEQYF.

As DNA, the CDR3 is TGTGCCAGCAGTGACAGGGGGCCCAGCTCCTACGAGCAGTACTTC. Amino acids: CASSDRGPSSYEQYF. The chain joins TRBV6-1 to TRBJ2-7, with TRBD1 matching over 8 bases. In germline, CDR1 is MNHNS, CDR2 SASEGT. The CDR3 loop spans 15 amino acids. Unmatched junction bases numbered 4, after V lost 3 bases and J lost 0 bases.

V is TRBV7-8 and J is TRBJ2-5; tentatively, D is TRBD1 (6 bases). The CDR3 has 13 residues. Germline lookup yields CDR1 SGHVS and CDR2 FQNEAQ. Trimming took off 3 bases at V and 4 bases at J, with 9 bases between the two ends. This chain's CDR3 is CASSLVQGETQYF. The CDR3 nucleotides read TGTGCCAGCAGCTTGGTACAGGGAGAGACCCAGTACTTC.

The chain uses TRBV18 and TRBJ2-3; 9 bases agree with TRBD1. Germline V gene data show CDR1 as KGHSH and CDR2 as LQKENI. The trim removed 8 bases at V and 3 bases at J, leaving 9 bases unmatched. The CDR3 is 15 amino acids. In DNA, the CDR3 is TGTGCCAGCCATCAAGGGGGGACAGGGACAGATACGCAGTATTTT. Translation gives CASHQGGTGTDTQYF.

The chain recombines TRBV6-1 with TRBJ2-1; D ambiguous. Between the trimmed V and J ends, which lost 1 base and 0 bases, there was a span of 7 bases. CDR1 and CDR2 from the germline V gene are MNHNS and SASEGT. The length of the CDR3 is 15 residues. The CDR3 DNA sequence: TGTGCCAGCAGTGAAGTTTTTAGCTCCTACAATGAGCAGTTCTTC. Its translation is CASSEVFSSYNEQFF.

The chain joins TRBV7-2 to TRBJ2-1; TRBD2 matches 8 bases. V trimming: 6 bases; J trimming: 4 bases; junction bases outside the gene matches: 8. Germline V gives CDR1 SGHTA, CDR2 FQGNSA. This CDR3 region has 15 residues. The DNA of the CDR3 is TGTGCCAGCAGACAAAGCCGGGGGGGATACAATGAGCAGTTCTTC. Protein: CASRQSRGGYNEQFF.

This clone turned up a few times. The CDR3 region is CASSQRLAYQFF. The CDR3, as DNA: TGTGCCAGCAGCCAAAGGCTAGCCTATCAGTTCTTC. This chain joins TRBV3-1 (or the pseudogene TRBV3-2) and TRBJ2-1, with a possible D match to TRBD2 (5 bases). Trimming took off 2 bases at V and 13 bases at J, with 12 bases between the two ends. Germline assignment: CDR1 LGHDT and CDR2 YNNKEL (reference sequence). This CDR3 is 12 amino acids long.

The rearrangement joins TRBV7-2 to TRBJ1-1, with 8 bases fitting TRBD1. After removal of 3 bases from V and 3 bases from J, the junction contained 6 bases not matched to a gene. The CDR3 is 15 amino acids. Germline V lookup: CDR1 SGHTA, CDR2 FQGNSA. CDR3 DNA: TGTGCCAGCAGCTTGGGGGACAGGTTTTACACTGAAGCTTTCTTT. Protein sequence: CASSLGDRFYTEAFF. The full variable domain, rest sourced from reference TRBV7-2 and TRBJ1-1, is GAGVSQSPSNKVTEKGKDVELRCDPISGHTALYWYRQSLGQGLEFLIYFQGNSAPDKSGLPSDRFSAERTGGSVSTLTIQRTQQEDSAVYLCASSLGDRFYTEAFFGQGTRLTVV.